This TCR beta chain emerged from a study of blood T cell repertoires in COVID-19. As for the study in general: Italy, Spain and the United States were the sources of the convalescent and acute COVID-19 samples. The analysed material was cDNA or gDNA that came from T cells, B-cell-depleted T cells, or PBMCs.

Per the original methods: Cell counts per sample came from amplifying reference gene primers. Produced via immunoSEQ multiplex PCR; TCRdb's table is partial and in-frame only. D and trimming were read from the DNA, whereas the V and J calls and clone size are those reported in that table. The sample yields 100,000 or so clones, roughly 88% seen once. J was trimmed by 2 bases and V by 7 bases; bases with no gene match: 10. Germline lookup yields CDR1 SNHLY and CDR2 FYNNEI. The CDR3 is 15 amino acids. This sequence joins TRBV2 and TRBJ1-2; the match to TRBD1 covers 7 bases. This clonotype originated in a woman aged 55 to 70 with acute or convalescent COVID-19. Input material: peripheral blood. CDR3 in amino acids: CASTGYRGSNYGYTF. The CDR3 nucleotides read TGTGCCAGCACGGGATACAGGGGTTCAAACTATGGCTACACCTTC. Supplemented by reference TRBV2 and TRBJ1-2, the full variable domain reads EPEVTQTPSHQVTQMGQEVILRCVPISNHLYFYWYRQILGQKVEFLVSFYNNEISEKSEIFDDQFSVERPDGSNFTLKIRSTKLEDSAMYFCASTGYRGSNYGYTFGSGTRLTVV.